This T cell receptor beta chain was profiled in a study of cytomegalovirus exposure and HLA in healthy donors. At the level of the study: Early released data comprised around 80 million unique TCRs from HLA-typed donors. General observations from the study: In a later analysis, donors in an Asian-associated ancestry cluster reportedly had fewer N-insertions in productive TCRs than the cohort mean.

Vbeta (60) and Jbeta (13) primers were used in the PCR. Method: immunoSEQ multiplex PCR; TCRdb's copy keeps in-frame clones and lacks some. Across 95,000 to 150,000 clones, the top ten clones capture 3.6% of the sample. As for this clone: Its antigen is still unknown.

Material for sequencing was PBMCs. This receptor was taken from a man younger than 35 in good health and CMV-seronegative.

CDR3 in DNA: TGTGCCAGCAGGATTAGCGGTGGCTCCTACAATGAGCAGTTCTTC. Translated, it gives CASRISGGSYNEQFF. This sequence joins TRBV7-9 and TRBJ2-1; D perhaps matches TRBD2 (6 bases). With 6 bases removed from V and 0 bases from J, the gap between germline ends came to 12 bases. The CDR3 is 15 amino acids. In germline, CDR1 is SEHNR, CDR2 FQNEAQ (reference sequence).